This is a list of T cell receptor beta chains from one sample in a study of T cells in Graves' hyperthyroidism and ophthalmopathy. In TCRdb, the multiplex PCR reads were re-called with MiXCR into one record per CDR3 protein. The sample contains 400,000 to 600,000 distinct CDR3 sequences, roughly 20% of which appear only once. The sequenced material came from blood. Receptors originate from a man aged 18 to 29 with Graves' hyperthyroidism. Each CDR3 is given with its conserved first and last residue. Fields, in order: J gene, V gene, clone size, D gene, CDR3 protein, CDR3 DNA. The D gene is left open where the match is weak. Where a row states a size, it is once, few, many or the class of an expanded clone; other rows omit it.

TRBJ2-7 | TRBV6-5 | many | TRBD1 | CASSYTGQGTYEQYF | TGTGCCAGCAGTTACACGGGACAGGGGACTTACGAGCAGTACTTC
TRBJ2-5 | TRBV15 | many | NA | CATFRGAKQETQYF | TGTGCCACCTTCCGGGGGGCAAAACAAGAGACCCAGTACTTC
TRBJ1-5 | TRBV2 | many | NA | CASSAVITSQPQHF | TGTGCCAGCAGTGCCGTTATCACAAGTCAGCCCCAGCATTTT
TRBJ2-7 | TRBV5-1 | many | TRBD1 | CASSLWGQVYEQYF | TGCGCCAGCAGCTTGTGGGGACAGGTCTACGAGCAGTACTTC
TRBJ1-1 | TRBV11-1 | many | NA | CASSLARRGRNTEAFF | TGTGCCAGCAGCTTAGCGCGGAGGGGCCGGAACACTGAAGCTTTCTTT
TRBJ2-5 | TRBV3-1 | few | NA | CASSQGSYLYF | TGTGCCAGCAGCCAAGGATCCTACCTGTACTTC
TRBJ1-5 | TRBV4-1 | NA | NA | CASSQVLESDQPQHF | TGCGCCAGCAGCCAAGTATTGGAGAGCGATCAGCCCCAGCATTTT
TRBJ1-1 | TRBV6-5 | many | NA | CASSYSAVNTEAFF | TGTGCCAGCAGTTACTCGGCGGTGAACACTGAAGCTTTCTTT
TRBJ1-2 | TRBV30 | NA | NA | CAWTYNGGNYGYTF | TGTGCCTGGACGTATAACGGGGGGAACTATGGCTACACCTTC
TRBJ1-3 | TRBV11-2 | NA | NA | CASSLESSSMARGFSGNTIYF | TGTGCCAGCAGCTTAGAATCATCTTCGATGGCTCGGGGCTTCTCTGGAAACACCATATATTTT
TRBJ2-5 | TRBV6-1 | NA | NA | CASSRRGGVGETQYF | TGTGCCAGCAGTAGAAGGGGGGGCGTTGGAGAGACCCAGTACTTC
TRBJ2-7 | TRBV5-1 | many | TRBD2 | CASSRTTISFSGGNSYEQYF | TGCGCCAGCAGCCGCACTACCATCTCCTTTAGCGGGGGGAACTCCTACGAGCAGTACTTC
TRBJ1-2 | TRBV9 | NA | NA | CASSSLGHVDYGYTF | TGTGCCAGCAGCTCCTTGGGGCACGTCGACTATGGCTACACCTTC
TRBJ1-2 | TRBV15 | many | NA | CATSRDLGARGYGYTF | TGTGCCACCAGCAGAGATTTGGGGGCACGGGGCTATGGCTACACCTTC
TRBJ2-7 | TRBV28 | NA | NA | CASRPLTAGTSLYEQYF | TGTGCCAGCAGACCTCTTACTGCCGGGACAAGCCTCTACGAGCAGTACTTC
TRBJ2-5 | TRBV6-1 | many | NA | CASRGPDLRVETQYF | TGTGCCAGCAGGGGACCCGATCTGAGGGTGGAGACCCAGTACTTC
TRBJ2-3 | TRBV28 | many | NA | CASMGGALDTQYF | TGTGCCAGCATGGGGGGGGCCCTGGATACGCAGTATTTT
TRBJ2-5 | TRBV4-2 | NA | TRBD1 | CASSQEPGGFGETQYF | TGTGCCAGCAGCCAAGAGCCAGGGGGCTTTGGGGAGACCCAGTACTTC
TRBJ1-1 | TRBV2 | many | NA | CASSEYLNTEAFF | TGTGCCAGCAGTGAGTACCTGAACACTGAAGCTTTCTTT
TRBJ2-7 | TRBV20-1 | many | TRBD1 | CSATDRAKTYEQYF | TGCAGTGCGACCGACAGGGCTAAGACCTACGAGCAGTACTTC
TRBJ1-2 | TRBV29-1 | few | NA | CSVESGGINPPYGYTF | TGCAGCGTTGAGAGTGGGGGGATTAACCCCCCCTATGGCTACACCTTC
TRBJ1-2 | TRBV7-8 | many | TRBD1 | CASSLGTGTTNYGYTF | TGTGCCAGCAGCTTAGGGACAGGGACGACTAACTATGGCTACACCTTC
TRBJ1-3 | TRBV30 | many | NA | CAWRFRESGNTIYF | TGTGCCTGGAGATTCCGGGAGTCTGGAAACACCATATATTTT
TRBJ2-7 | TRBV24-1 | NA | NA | CATSDSKEGGYEQYF | TGTGCCACCAGTGATTCCAAAGAGGGCGGCTACGAGCAGTACTTC
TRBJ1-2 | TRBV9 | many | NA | CASSPDMRAFGYTF | TGTGCCAGCAGCCCGGATATGAGGGCCTTCGGCTACACCTTC
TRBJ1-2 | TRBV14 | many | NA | CASSQVEGYGYTF | TGTGCCAGCAGCCAAGTCGAGGGGTATGGCTACACCTTC
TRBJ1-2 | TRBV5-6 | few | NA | CASSLATLYGYTF | TGTGCCAGCAGCTTGGCGACGCTATATGGCTACACCTTC
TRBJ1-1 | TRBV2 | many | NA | CASTGNRNTEAFF | TGTGCCAGCACGGGGAACAGGAACACTGAAGCTTTCTTT
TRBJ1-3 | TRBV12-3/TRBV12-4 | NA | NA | CASRGSRTGNTIYF | TGTGCCAGCCGCGGGAGTAGGACTGGAAACACCATATATTTT
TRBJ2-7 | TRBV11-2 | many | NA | CASSSTRGSYEQYF | TGTGCCAGCAGCTCAACAAGAGGCTCCTACGAGCAGTACTTC
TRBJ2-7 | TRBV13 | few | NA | CASSSGASGEQYF | TGTGCCAGCAGCTCAGGGGCCTCGGGCGAGCAGTACTTC
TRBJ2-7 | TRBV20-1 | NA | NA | CSVRARGEQYF | TGCAGTGTCCGGGCCAGGGGCGAGCAGTACTTC
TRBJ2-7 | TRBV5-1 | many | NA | CASSWTSATVLYEQYF | TGCGCCAGCAGCTGGACATCCGCGACAGTTCTCTACGAGCAGTACTTC
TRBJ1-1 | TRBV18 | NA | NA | CASSPLGGMAFF | TGTGCCAGCTCACCACTCGGGGGAATGGCTTTCTTT
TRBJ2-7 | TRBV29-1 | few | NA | CSVREPGTYEQYF | TGCAGCGTTAGAGAGCCAGGTACTTACGAGCAGTACTTC
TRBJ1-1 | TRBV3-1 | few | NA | CASSQELGPNTEAFF | TGTGCCAGCAGCCAAGAATTGGGACCGAACACTGAAGCTTTCTTT
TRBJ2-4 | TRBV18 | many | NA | CASSYKGVTKNIQYF | TGTGCCAGCTCGTACAAGGGAGTCACCAAAAACATTCAGTACTTC
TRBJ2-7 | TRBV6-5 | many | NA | CASSPNRAEQYF | TGTGCCAGCAGTCCTAACAGGGCCGAGCAGTACTTC
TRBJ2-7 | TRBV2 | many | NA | CASSTNSYEQYF | TGTGCCAGCAGTACGAACAGCTACGAGCAGTACTTC
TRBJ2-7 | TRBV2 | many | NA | CASSEDTSKGYEQYF | TGTGCCAGCAGTGAAGATACAAGTAAAGGCTACGAGCAGTACTTC
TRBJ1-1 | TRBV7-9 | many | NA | CASSFSLRGNTEAFF | TGTGCCAGCAGCTTCTCCCTCAGGGGGAACACTGAAGCTTTCTTT
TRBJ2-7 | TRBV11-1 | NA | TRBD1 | CASSQTGTGDGGTYEQYF | TGTGCCAGCAGCCAAACCGGGACAGGAGATGGTGGGACCTACGAGCAGTACTTC
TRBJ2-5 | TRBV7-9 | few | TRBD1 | CASSGGTDQETQYF | TGTGCCAGCAGCGGTGGGACAGATCAAGAGACCCAGTACTTC
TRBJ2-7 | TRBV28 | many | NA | CASSWHTSYEQYF | TGTGCCAGCAGTTGGCACACGTCCTACGAGCAGTACTTC
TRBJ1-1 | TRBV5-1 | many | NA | CASSSNWGGATEAFF | TGCGCCAGCAGCTCGAACTGGGGTGGAGCCACTGAAGCTTTCTTT
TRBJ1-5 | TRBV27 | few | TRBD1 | CASSRQGDHQPQHF | TGTGCCAGCAGCAGACAGGGGGACCATCAGCCCCAGCATTTT
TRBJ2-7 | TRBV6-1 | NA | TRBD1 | CASSRKWDSSYEQYF | TGTGCCAGCAGTCGAAAGTGGGACAGTTCCTACGAGCAGTACTTC
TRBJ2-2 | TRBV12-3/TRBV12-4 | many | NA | CASSLNRVNTGELFF | TGTGCCAGCAGTCTAAACAGAGTGAACACCGGGGAGCTGTTTTTT
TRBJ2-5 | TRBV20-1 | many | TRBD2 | CSAATGGGYQETQYF | TGCAGTGCTGCAACTGGGGGGGGTTACCAAGAGACCCAGTACTTC
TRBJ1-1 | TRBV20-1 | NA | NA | CSARSPGRGRGGFGEAFF | TGCAGTGCTAGATCACCCGGGAGGGGCAGGGGAGGGTTCGGTGAAGCTTTCTTT
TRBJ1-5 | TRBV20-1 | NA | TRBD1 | CSARDPPRQGEGQPQHF | TGCAGTGCTAGAGATCCCCCGCGACAGGGAGAAGGACAGCCCCAGCATTTT
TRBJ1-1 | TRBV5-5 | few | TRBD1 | CASSRGQGWAEAFF | TGTGCCAGCAGCCGTGGACAGGGGTGGGCTGAAGCTTTCTTT
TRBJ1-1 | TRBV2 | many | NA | CASSGWRTGTEAFF | TGTGCCAGCAGTGGTTGGCGGACGGGCACTGAAGCTTTCTTT
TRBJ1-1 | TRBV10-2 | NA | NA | CASSEHRSKNTEAFF | TGCGCCAGCAGTGAGCATAGATCTAAGAACACTGAAGCTTTCTTT
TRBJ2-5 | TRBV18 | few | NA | CASSRGLGETQYF | TGTGCCAGCTCACGGGGCTTAGGAGAGACCCAGTACTTC
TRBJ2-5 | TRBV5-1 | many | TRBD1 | CASSITGTGNQETQYF | TGCGCCAGCAGCATCACCGGGACAGGGAACCAAGAGACCCAGTACTTC
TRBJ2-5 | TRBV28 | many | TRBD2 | CASSRPTGLEETQYF | TGTGCCAGCAGTCGACCCACTGGACTAGAAGAGACCCAGTACTTC
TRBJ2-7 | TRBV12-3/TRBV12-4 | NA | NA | CASSYTAYSYEQYF | TGTGCCAGCAGCTATACAGCGTACTCCTACGAGCAGTACTTC
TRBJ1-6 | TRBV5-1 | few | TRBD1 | CASSWGLQGYNSPLHF | TGCGCCAGCAGCTGGGGCCTACAGGGGTACAATTCACCCCTCCACTTT
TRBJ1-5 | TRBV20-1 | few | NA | CSAREDMDQPQHF | TGCAGTGCCCGAGAAGATATGGATCAGCCCCAGCATTTT